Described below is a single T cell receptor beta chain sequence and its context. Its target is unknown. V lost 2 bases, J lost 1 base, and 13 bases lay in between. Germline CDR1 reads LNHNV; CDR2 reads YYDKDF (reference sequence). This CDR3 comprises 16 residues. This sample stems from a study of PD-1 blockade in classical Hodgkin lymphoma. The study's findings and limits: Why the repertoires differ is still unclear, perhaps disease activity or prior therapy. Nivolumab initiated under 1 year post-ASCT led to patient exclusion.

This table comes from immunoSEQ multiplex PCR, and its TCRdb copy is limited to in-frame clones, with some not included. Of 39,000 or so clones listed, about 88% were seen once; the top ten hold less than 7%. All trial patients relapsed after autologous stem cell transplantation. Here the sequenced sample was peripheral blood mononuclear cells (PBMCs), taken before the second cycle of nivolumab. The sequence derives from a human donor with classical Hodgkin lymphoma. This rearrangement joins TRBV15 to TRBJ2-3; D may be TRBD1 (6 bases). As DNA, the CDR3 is TGTGCCACCAGCAGAACTGGGGCAGGGGGCACAGATACGCAGTATTTT. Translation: CATSRTGAGGTDTQYF.